The 10 T cell receptor beta chains below all came from one sample that was sequenced in a study of T cells after yellow fever vaccination. MiXCR, applied by TCRdb to the 5' RACE reads, yields one record per CDR3 protein. The repertoire has about 22,000 distinct CDR3 sequences, around 5.2% of them found once; the top ten carry about 19%. This sample comprised PBMCs, either bulk or a sorted T-cell subset (CD4+, CD8+, memory, or dextramer-sorted; not recorded which), obtained around 45 days after the first yellow fever vaccination. These receptors were collected from a man between 18 and 35 years old who received the YFV17D yellow fever vaccine.

This clonotype has at least ten counts. The chain recombines TRBV5-4 with TRBJ2-5; TRBD2 is a possible D gene (6 bases). This CDR3 is 13 amino acids long. Trimming cost V 4 bases and J 2 bases, with 9 bases left between them. Germline CDR1 and CDR2: SGHNT and YYREEE (reference sequence). The CDR3 sequence is CASSRLGQETQYF. In nucleotides, the CDR3 is TGTGCCAGCAGCCGACTAGGGCAAGAGACCCAGTACTTC.

The rearrangement joins TRBV15 to TRBJ1-2; TRBD1 might be the D (5 bases). V was cut by 0 bases and J by 8 bases, with 13 bases left in between. The germline CDR1 and CDR2 sequences are LNHNV and YYDKDF (reference sequence). The CDR3 is 14 amino acids. CDR3 amino acids: CATSRDRVSRGYTF. CDR3 coding DNA: TGTGCCACCAGCAGAGACAGGGTGTCTAGGGGCTACACCTTC.

This clonotype was observed a few times. An end of the junction differs from the germline gene, which may be a read error. The chain carries TRBV20-1 and TRBJ2-2; TRBD2 matches at 8 bases. CDR1 is DFQATT and CDR2 is SNEGSKA in the germline V gene (reference sequence). The CDR3 loop spans 15 amino acids. CDR3 sequence reads: CCAQSGGGSTGELFF. The CDR3 bases are TGCTGTGCCCAAAGCGGGGGCGGATCAACCGGGGAGCTGTTTTTT.

This clonotype showed up many times. The chain carries TRBV20-1 and TRBJ2-7, with D possibly TRBD2 on 7 matching bases. Trimming shortened V by 3 bases and J by 2 bases, and 17 bases separated the two germline ends. The CDR3 has 15 residues. Germline V CDR1 and CDR2: DFQATT, SNEGSKA (reference sequence). Here the CDR3 DNA reads TGCAGTGCTAGGCCGGGGGGAGGGACACCCTACGAGCAGTACTTC. This translates into CSARPGGGTPYEQYF.

In its sample, this clonotype was seen many times. This chain uses TRBV7-9 with TRBJ2-3; 7 positions agree with TRBD2. This CDR3 has 17 residues. V dropped 5 bases and J dropped 2; count of bases not matched to a gene: 13. CDR1 is SEHNR and CDR2 is FQNEAQ in the germline V gene (reference sequence). The CDR3 DNA sequence: TGTGCCAGCAGCCGTGCGGCGGGACTACCCTTCACAGATACGCAGTATTTT. Translation: CASSRAAGLPFTDTQYF.

This clonotype has ten or more counts. The chain carries TRBV7-9 and TRBJ1-6, with 9 positions matching TRBD1. The germline CDR1 and CDR2 sequences are SEHNR and FQNEAQ (reference sequence). Trimming removed 6 bases from V and 7 bases from J; junction bases left unmatched: 7. This CDR3 spans 15 amino acids. CDR3 sequence (DNA): TGTGCCAGCAGAGGTCCGGGACAGGGAAATTCACCCCTCCACTTT. It is translated as CASRGPGQGNSPLHF.

In its sample, this clonotype was seen many times. The V and J genes are TRBV10-3 and TRBJ1-2; perhaps TRBD1 as D (6 bases). The V end lost 0 bases, the J end lost 6 bases, and 11 bases lay between the germline ends. The CDR3 covers 14 residues. From germline, CDR1 is ENHRY and CDR2 SYGVKD. The CDR3: CAISESGPGDGYTF. The CDR3 nucleotides read TGTGCCATCAGTGAGTCGGGGCCAGGGGATGGCTACACCTTC.

This clonotype occurred many times. This sequence joins TRBV20-1 and TRBJ2-3; no reliable D call. V was cut by 0 bases and J by 3 bases, with 10 bases left in between. Germline values: CDR1 DFQATT, CDR2 SNEGSKA (reference sequence). There are 14 residues in the CDR3. CDR3 residues: CSARDRRATDTQYF. DNA for the CDR3: TGCAGTGCTAGAGATAGAAGGGCAACAGATACGCAGTATTTT.

This clonotype is termed medium-sized. The chain links TRBV12-3 or TRBV12-4 to TRBJ1-3, with 7 positions matching TRBD1. The junction had 11 bases not matched to a gene; V was cut back by 6 bases and J by 3 bases. The CDR3 covers 16 residues. CDR3 residues: CASRGFRQGGGNTIYF. In DNA form, the CDR3 reads TGTGCCAGCAGGGGATTTAGACAGGGTGGTGGAAACACCATATATTTT.

Many counts were recorded for this clonotype. This chain joins TRBV20-1 and TRBJ2-5, with 7 nucleotides matching TRBD2. CDR1 and CDR2 from the germline V gene are DFQATT and SNEGSKA (reference sequence). The CDR3 consists of 16 residues. Trimming removed 1 base from V and 4 bases from J; junction bases left unmatched: 12. Here the CDR3 DNA reads TGCAGTGCTAGAGGGCCCAGCGGGGAGGTTCGAGAGACCCAGTACTTC. This gives the protein CSARGPSGEVRETQYF.